This TCR beta chain was found in a study of vaccination effects on CD4 cells after COVID-19. At the level of the study: Samples from a couple of convalescent patients were given 16 days and one week before vaccination.

Produced via immunoSEQ multiplex PCR; TCRdb's table is partial and in-frame only. The sample shows around 75,000 clones, under 85% of them seen only once. Trimming left V 2 bases short and J 8 bases short, with 13 bases between. This CDR3 has 14 amino acids. Germline loops: CDR1 MNHEY, CDR2 SMNVEV (reference sequence). Within the ViraFEST assay, antigen-specific CD4+ T cells underwent expansion with viral peptide pools prior to sequencing. When nine to ten days of culture had elapsed, CD4+ T cells were isolated. SARS-CoV-2 infection was confirmed by PCR in the person between March and December 2020. Negative control culture was done with an HIV-1 Nef peptide pool. Regarding this clone: Its antigen is undetermined.

Study-level findings and limits: In convalescents, spike-reactive clones (those seen post-vaccine) were mainly new vaccine-induced clones.

This chain connects TRBV27 to TRBJ2-1, with D possibly being TRBD2 (5 bases). This clonotype originated in a human donor who had a prior SARS-CoV-2 infection. The input for sequencing was CD4+ T cells from PBMCs cultured with HIV peptides, taken before COVID-19 vaccination. Indicated subset: HIV-1 Nef peptide pool negative control/reference culture. CDR3 coding DNA: TGTGCCAGCAGTTTAGGGCTAGGAGGCGATGAGCAGTTCTTC. Protein: CASSLGLGGDEQFF.